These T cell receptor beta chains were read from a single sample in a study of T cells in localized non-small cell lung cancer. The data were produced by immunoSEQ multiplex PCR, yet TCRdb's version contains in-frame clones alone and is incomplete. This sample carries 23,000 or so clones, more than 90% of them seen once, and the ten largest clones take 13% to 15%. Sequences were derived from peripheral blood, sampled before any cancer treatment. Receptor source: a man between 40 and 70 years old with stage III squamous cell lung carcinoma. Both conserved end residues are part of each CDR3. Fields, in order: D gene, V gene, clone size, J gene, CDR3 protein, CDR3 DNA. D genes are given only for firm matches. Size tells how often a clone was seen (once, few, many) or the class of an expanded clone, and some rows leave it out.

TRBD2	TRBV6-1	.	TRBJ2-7	CASGRVAYEQYF	TGTGCCAGCGGGAGGGTGGCGTACGAGCAGTACTTC
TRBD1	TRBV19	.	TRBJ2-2	CASSPTGGSGELFF	TGTGCCAGTAGCCCTACAGGGGGCTCCGGGGAGCTGTTTTTT
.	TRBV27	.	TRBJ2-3	CASSVYVDSSTDTQYF	TGTGCCAGCAGTGTCTACGTAGATTCTAGCACAGATACGCAGTATTTT
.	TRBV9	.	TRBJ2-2	CASSQRSNTGELFF	TGTGCCAGCAGCCAAAGGAGCAACACCGGGGAGCTGTTTTTT
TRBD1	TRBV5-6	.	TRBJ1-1	CASSPGTANTEAFF	TGTGCCAGCAGCCCCGGGACAGCGAACACTGAAGCTTTCTTT
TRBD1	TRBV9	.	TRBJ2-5	CASSVSPGQGPQETQYF	TGTGCCAGCAGCGTAAGTCCTGGACAGGGGCCTCAAGAGACCCAGTACTTC
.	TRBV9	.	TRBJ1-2	CASSVNYGYTF	TGTGCCAGCAGCGTAAACTATGGCTACACCTTC
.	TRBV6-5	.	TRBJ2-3	CASSYGFTDTQYF	TGTGCCAGCAGTTACGGGTTTACAGATACGCAGTATTTT
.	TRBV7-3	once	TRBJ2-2	CASSQGRNTGELFF	TGTGCCAGCAGCCAGGGTAGGAACACCGGGGAGCTGTTTTTT
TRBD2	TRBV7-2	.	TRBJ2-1	CASSLDSPSGRASAYEQFF	TGTGCCAGCAGCTTAGACTCTCCCAGCGGGAGGGCCAGTGCCTATGAGCAGTTCTTC
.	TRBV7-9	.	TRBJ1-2	CASSFLDRKGTNGYTF	TGTGCCAGCAGCTTTTTAGACAGAAAGGGGACAAATGGCTACACCTTC
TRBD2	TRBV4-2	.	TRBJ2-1	CASSQDGRLAGVEQFF	TGTGCCAGCAGCCAAGATGGGAGACTAGCGGGAGTTGAGCAGTTCTTC
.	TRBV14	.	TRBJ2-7	CASSQGGTLKLLEQYF	TGTGCCAGCAGCCAAGGAGGGACTCTTAAACTCCTCGAGCAGTACTTC
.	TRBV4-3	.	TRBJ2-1	CASSQDPVSYNEQFF	TGCGCCAGCAGCCAAGATCCAGTATCCTACAATGAGCAGTTCTTC
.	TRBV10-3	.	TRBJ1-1	CAIRSGRPPEAFF	TGTGCCATCAGATCGGGCAGACCGCCTGAAGCTTTCTTT
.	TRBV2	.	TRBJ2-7	CASLRVSYEQYF	TGTGCCAGCCTCAGGGTCTCCTACGAGCAGTACTTC
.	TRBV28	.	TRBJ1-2	CASSLADNYGYTF	TGTGCCAGCAGTTTAGCGGATAACTATGGCTACACCTTC
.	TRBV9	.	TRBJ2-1	CASSVEERAYNEQFF	TGTGCCAGCAGCGTAGAAGAGAGGGCCTACAATGAGCAGTTCTTC
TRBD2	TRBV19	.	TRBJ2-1	CASSPRTSRLDEQFF	TGTGCCAGTAGTCCACGGACTAGCCGCTTAGATGAGCAGTTCTTC
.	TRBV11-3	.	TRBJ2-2	CASSSATGLSGELFF	TGTGCCAGCAGCTCAGCTACAGGGTTAAGTGGGGAGCTGTTTTTT
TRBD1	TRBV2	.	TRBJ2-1	CASNPTGTGGAGSYNEQFF	TGTGCCAGCAACCCCACCGGGACAGGGGGCGCGGGCTCCTACAATGAGCAGTTCTTC
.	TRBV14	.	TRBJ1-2	CASSQEVYGYTF	TGTGCCAGCAGCCAAGAGGTCTATGGCTACACCTTC
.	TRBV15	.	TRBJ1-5	CATSRGGKFNQPQHF	TGTGCCACCAGCAGAGGTGGCAAGTTCAATCAGCCCCAGCATTTT
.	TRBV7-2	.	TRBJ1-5	CASSLLGVQEPQHF	TGTGCCAGCAGCCTCTTGGGGGTCCAGGAGCCCCAGCATTTT
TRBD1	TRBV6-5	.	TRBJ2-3	CASSDRGLTDTQYF	TGTGCCAGCAGTGACAGGGGGCTAACAGATACGCAGTATTTT
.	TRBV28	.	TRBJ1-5	CASSSPTGWNQPQHF	TGTGCCAGCAGTTCCCCCACGGGTTGGAATCAGCCCCAGCATTTT
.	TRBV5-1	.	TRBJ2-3	CASSSDSTDTQYF	TGCGCCAGCAGCTCAGATAGCACAGATACGCAGTATTTT
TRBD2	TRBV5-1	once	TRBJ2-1	CASSPLAGGPSEQFF	TGCGCCAGCAGCCCTCTAGCGGGAGGGCCAAGCGAGCAGTTCTTC
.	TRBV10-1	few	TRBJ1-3	CASSEPVASGNTIYF	TGCGCCAGCAGTGAACCGGTGGCCTCTGGAAACACCATATATTTT
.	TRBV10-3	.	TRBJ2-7	CAIRGDSHEQYF	TGTGCCATCAGAGGTGATTCCCACGAGCAGTACTTC
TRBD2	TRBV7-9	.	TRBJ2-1	CASSSAGLAVHEQFF	TGTGCCAGCAGCTCCGCCGGGCTAGCGGTGCATGAGCAGTTCTTC
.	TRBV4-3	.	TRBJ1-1	CASSQEVGRTEAFF	TGCGCCAGCAGCCAAGAGGTCGGACGCACTGAAGCTTTCTTT
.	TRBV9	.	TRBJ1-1	CASSVAGGGRSEAFF	TGTGCCAGCAGCGTAGCGGGGGGGGGACGTAGTGAAGCTTTCTTT
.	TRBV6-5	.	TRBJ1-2	CASSTRGGGPGYTF	TGTGCCAGCAGTACCCGAGGCGGAGGGCCCGGCTACACCTTC
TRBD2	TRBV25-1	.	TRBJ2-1	CNSGSIDNEQFF	TGTAATAGCGGGAGCATCGACAATGAGCAGTTCTTC
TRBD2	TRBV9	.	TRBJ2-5	CASTRGGGGRLGETQYF	TGTGCCAGCACCCGAGGCGGGGGAGGCCGGTTGGGAGAGACCCAGTACTTC
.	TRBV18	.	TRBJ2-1	CASSSGAAGEQFF	TGTGCCAGCTCATCCGGGGCTGCGGGTGAGCAGTTCTTC